A selection of T cell receptor beta chains follows, all from one sample in a study of molecular identifiers for immune sequencing clone quantification. One entry per CDR3 protein results from TCRdb running MiXCR on the PCR reads. The sample contains 460,000 or so distinct CDR3 sequences, around 23% of which appear only once. Sequencing input: naive CD8+ T cells from blood, with Jurkat cell RNA spiked in. Receptors were obtained from a human donor in good health. Some libraries in this study had Jurkat cell RNA spiked in. Each CDR3 is given with its conserved first and last residue. Each record gives: clone size, V gene, J gene, D gene, CDR3 protein, CDR3 DNA. D genes are given only for firm matches. Rows may omit the clone size; those that give it use once, few, many or a size class.

.	TRBV7-9	TRBJ1-4	TRBD1	CASSSEAGTGPEKLFF	TGTGCCAGCAGCTCGGAAGCCGGGACAGGGCCAGAAAAACTGTTTTTT
few	TRBV7-6	TRBJ2-7	.	CATSPGQGLYEQYF	TGTGCCACTTCCCCCGGGCAGGGTCTTTACGAGCAGTACTTC
many	TRBV20-1	TRBJ2-3	.	CSARDEGESQDTQYF	TGCAGTGCTAGAGACGAGGGGGAGTCTCAAGATACGCAGTATTTT
few	TRBV7-6	TRBJ2-5	.	CASSLVAGRETQYF	TGTGCCAGCAGCTTAGTGGCAGGGCGAGAGACCCAGTACTTC
.	TRBV27	TRBJ2-7	.	CASSPLLTRSYEQYF	TGTGCCAGCAGCCCCCTCTTGACCCGCTCCTACGAGCAGTACTTC
.	TRBV28	TRBJ2-7	TRBD1	CASSKDRALYEQYF	TGTGCCAGCAGTAAAGACAGGGCCCTCTACGAGCAGTACTTC
many	TRBV6-2/TRBV6-3	TRBJ2-2	.	CASSLYRVTGELFF	TGTGCCAGCAGCCTCTACAGGGTCACCGGGGAGCTGTTTTTT
many	TRBV29-1	TRBJ2-7	.	CSVVAGSHEQYF	TGCAGCGTTGTGGCAGGGTCCCACGAGCAGTACTTC
many	TRBV2	TRBJ2-5	.	CASLLGGYPETQYF	TGTGCCAGCCTCTTAGGAGGGTACCCGGAGACCCAGTACTTC
.	TRBV6-5	TRBJ2-3	.	CASSYHRTEPSTDTQYF	TGTGCCAGCAGTTACCACAGGACTGAACCAAGCACAGATACGCAGTATTTT
.	TRBV6-2/TRBV6-3	TRBJ1-2	.	CASSYSGGSDYGYTF	TGTGCCAGCAGTTACTCCGGGGGAAGTGACTATGGCTACACCTTC
many	TRBV5-1	TRBJ1-6	.	CASCLVNSPLHF	TGCGCCAGCTGCCTGGTTAATTCACCCCTCCACTTT
.	TRBV12-5	TRBJ2-1	TRBD2	CASGRTSDYNEQFF	TGTGCTAGTGGACGGACTAGCGATTACAATGAGCAGTTCTTC
many	TRBV4-1	TRBJ2-7	.	CASSLHSQSYEQYF	TGCGCCAGCAGCCTGCATTCTCAGTCCTACGAGCAGTACTTC
many	TRBV6-6	TRBJ2-5	.	CASSSGEQETQYF	TGTGCCAGCAGTTCCGGGGAACAAGAGACCCAGTACTTC
.	TRBV2	TRBJ2-7	.	CASSGSLVHPSYEQYF	TGTGCCAGCAGTGGGTCCCTAGTGCACCCCTCCTACGAGCAGTACTTC
.	TRBV19	TRBJ1-5	.	CASSSGYGGSNQPQHF	TGTGCCAGTAGTTCAGGGTACGGTGGGAGCAATCAGCCCCAGCATTTT
.	TRBV4-1	TRBJ2-3	.	CASSQDSIDTQYF	TGCGCCAGCAGCCAAGATAGCATAGATACGCAGTATTTT
few	TRBV19	TRBJ1-5	.	CASSNGPEPQHF	TGTGCCAGTAGTAACGGACCCGAACCCCAGCATTTT
.	TRBV3-2	TRBJ1-5	.	CASSQTNRGWSQPQHF	TGTGCCAGCAGCCAAACAAACAGGGGTTGGAGTCAGCCCCAGCATTTT
.	TRBV24-1	TRBJ1-4	.	CATRGTALYNEKLFF	TGTGCCACCAGAGGGACGGCCCTATATAATGAAAAACTGTTTTTT
.	TRBV5-1	TRBJ2-3	TRBD2	CASSFPSGGVTDTQYF	TGCGCCAGCAGCTTTCCTAGCGGGGGGGTCACAGATACGCAGTATTTT
.	TRBV10-2	TRBJ2-3	TRBD2	CASRLAGGVLDTQYF	TGCGCCAGCAGGCTAGCGGGGGGGGTGCTGGATACGCAGTATTTT
many	TRBV5-4	TRBJ2-3	TRBD2	CASSSASGSTDTQYF	TGTGCCAGCAGCTCCGCTAGCGGTAGCACAGATACGCAGTATTTT
.	TRBV27	TRBJ1-3	.	CASSTGGASSGNTIYF	TGTGCCAGCAGCACGGGGGGGGCTAGCTCTGGAAACACCATATATTTT
.	TRBV19	TRBJ1-5	.	CASSIRQRNQPQHF	TGTGCCAGTAGTATTCGCCAGCGAAATCAGCCCCAGCATTTT
.	TRBV11-2	TRBJ1-1	TRBD1	CASSLGFGRGIVEAFF	TGTGCCAGCAGCTTAGGATTCGGCAGGGGGATCGTTGAAGCTTTCTTT
few	TRBV4-1	TRBJ2-7	.	CASSQQGPASYEQYF	TGCGCCAGCAGCCAACAAGGGCCGGCCTCCTACGAGCAGTACTTC
many	TRBV7-2	TRBJ2-7	.	CASSFGGLYEQYF	TGTGCCAGCAGCTTCGGAGGACTCTACGAGCAGTACTTC
.	TRBV24-1	TRBJ2-2	TRBD2	CATRGLAGDTGELFF	TGTGCCACCAGAGGACTAGCGGGGGACACCGGGGAGCTGTTTTTT
many	TRBV30	TRBJ2-1	.	CAWNDGTYNEQFF	TGTGCCTGGAACGACGGGACCTACAATGAGCAGTTCTTC
.	TRBV19	TRBJ2-7	TRBD2	CASSPDGRAYERYF	TGTGCCAGTAGTCCCGATGGGAGGGCCTACGAGCGGTACTTC
many	TRBV4-1	TRBJ2-5	.	CASSRSETQYF	TGCGCCAGCAGCCGTTCAGAGACCCAGTACTTC
.	TRBV4-2	TRBJ2-7	.	CASSQGTLFFDAQYF	TGTGCCAGCAGCCAAGGGACCCTCTTCTTTGACGCGCAGTACTTC
few	TRBV9	TRBJ2-5	TRBD1	CASSATSGGSETQYF	TGTGCCAGCAGCGCCACTTCAGGGGGCTCGGAGACCCAGTACTTC
few	TRBV27	TRBJ2-3	.	CASSILRSGPLAQGTQYF	TGTGCCAGCAGCATTCTCCGTAGCGGGCCCCTAGCACAGGGTACGCAGTATTTT
few	TRBV4-2	TRBJ2-7	.	CASSQDPADEQYF	TGTGCCAGCAGCCAAGATCCCGCGGACGAGCAGTACTTC
.	TRBV12-3/TRBV12-4	TRBJ2-1	.	CASSFNNPEQFF	TGTGCCAGCAGTTTTAACAACCCTGAGCAGTTCTTC
few	TRBV28	TRBJ1-2	TRBD1	CASSPPPRGPLLDYGYTF	TGTGCCAGCAGTCCACCTCCTAGGGGGCCGTTGCTTGACTATGGCTACACCTTC
few	TRBV5-1	TRBJ2-7	.	CASSLEAGWAYEQYF	TGCGCCAGCAGCTTGGAGGCCGGTTGGGCCTACGAGCAGTACTTC
few	TRBV7-2	TRBJ2-1	.	CASTRDAYNEQFF	TGTGCCAGCACCCGGGACGCCTACAATGAGCAGTTCTTC
few	TRBV11-2	TRBJ1-1	.	CASSTGPGATEAFF	TGTGCCAGCAGCACAGGACCGGGGGCCACTGAAGCTTTCTTT
few	TRBV27	TRBJ1-2	TRBD1	CASTSFLQGAQVWEGYTF	TGTGCCAGCACATCCTTCTTACAGGGGGCGCAGGTTTGGGAAGGCTACACCTTC
many	TRBV7-9	TRBJ2-2	.	CASSLLLNTGELFF	TGTGCCAGCAGCTTACTTCTGAACACCGGGGAGCTGTTTTTT
.	TRBV7-9	TRBJ2-2	TRBD1	CASSSYRGEAGELFF	TGTGCCAGCAGCTCCTACAGGGGGGAAGCCGGGGAGCTGTTTTTT
few	TRBV3-1	TRBJ2-5	.	CASSQGWGSETQYF	TGTGCCAGCAGCCAGGGATGGGGGTCAGAGACCCAGTACTTC
.	TRBV7-9	TRBJ2-7	.	CASSFTGFHEQYF	TGTGCCAGCAGTTTTACAGGGTTCCACGAGCAGTACTTC
.	TRBV27	TRBJ1-5	.	CASSQGKHQPQHF	TGTGCCAGCAGCCAAGGAAAGCATCAGCCCCAGCATTTT